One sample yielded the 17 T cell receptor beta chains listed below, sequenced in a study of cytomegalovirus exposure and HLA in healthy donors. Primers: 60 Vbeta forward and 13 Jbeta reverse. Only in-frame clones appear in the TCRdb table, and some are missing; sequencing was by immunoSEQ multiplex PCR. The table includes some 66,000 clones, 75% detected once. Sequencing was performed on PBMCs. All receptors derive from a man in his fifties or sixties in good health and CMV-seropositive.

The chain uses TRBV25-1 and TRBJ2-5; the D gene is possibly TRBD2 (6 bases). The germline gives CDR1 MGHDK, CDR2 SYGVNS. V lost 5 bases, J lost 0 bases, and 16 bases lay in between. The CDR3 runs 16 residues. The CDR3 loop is CASSSPPRDYQETQYF. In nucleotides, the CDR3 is TGTGCCAGCAGTTCGCCCCCCCGGGACTACCAAGAGACCCAGTACTTC. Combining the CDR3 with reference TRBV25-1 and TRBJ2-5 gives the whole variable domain EADIYQTPRYLVIGTGKKITLECSQTMGHDKMYWYQQDPGMELHLIHYSYGVNSTEKGDLSSESTVSRIRTEHFPLTLESARPSHTSQYLCASSSPPRDYQETQYFGPGTRLLVL.

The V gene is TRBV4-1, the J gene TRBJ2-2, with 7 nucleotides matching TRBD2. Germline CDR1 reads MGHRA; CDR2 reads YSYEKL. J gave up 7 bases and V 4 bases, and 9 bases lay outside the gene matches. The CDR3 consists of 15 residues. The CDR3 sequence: CASSLTSGMVGELFF. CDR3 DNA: TGCGCCAGCAGCCTTACCAGCGGGATGGTCGGGGAGCTGTTTTTT.

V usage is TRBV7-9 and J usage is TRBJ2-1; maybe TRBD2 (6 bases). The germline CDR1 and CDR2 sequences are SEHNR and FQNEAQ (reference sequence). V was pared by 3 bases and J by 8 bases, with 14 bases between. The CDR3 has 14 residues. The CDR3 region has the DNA TGTGCCAGCAGCTTCTCCGGGAGCATTCATGAGCAGTTCTTC. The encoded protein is CASSFSGSIHEQFF.

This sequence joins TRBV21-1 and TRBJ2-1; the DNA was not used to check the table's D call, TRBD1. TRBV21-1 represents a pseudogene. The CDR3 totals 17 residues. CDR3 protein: CASSNPLPGQTINEQFF. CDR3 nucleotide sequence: TGTGCCAGCAGCAATCCCCTTCCGGGACAGACCATTAATGAGCAGTTCTTC.

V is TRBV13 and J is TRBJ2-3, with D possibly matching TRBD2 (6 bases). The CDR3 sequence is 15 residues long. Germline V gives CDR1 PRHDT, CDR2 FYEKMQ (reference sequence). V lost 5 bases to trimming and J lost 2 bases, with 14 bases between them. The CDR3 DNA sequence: TGTGCCAGCAGCCTCCGGGACTCCTTCACAGATACGCAGTATTTT. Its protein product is CASSLRDSFTDTQYF.

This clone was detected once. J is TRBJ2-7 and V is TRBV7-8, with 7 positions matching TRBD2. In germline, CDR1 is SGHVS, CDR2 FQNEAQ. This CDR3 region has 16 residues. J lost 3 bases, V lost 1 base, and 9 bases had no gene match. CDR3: CASSLVSQRGRYEQYF. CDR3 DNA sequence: TGTGCCAGCAGCTTAGTTAGCCAGCGGGGCCGCTACGAGCAGTACTTC.

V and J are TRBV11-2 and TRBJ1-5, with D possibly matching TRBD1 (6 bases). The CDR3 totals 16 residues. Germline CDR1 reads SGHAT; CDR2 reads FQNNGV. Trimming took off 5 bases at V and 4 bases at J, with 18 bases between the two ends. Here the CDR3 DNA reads TGTGCCAGCAGCCCTCGCCCCGCAGGGGTGAATCAGCCCCAGCATTTT. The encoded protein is CASSPRPAGVNQPQHF.

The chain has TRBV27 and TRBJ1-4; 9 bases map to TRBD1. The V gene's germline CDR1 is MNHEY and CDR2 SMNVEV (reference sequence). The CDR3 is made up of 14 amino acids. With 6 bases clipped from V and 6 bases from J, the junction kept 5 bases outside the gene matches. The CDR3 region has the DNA TGTGCCAGCAGCCCCCGGACAGGGGATGAAAAACTGTTTTTT. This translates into CASSPRTGDEKLFF.

This CDR3 reads CASSSGTSDTGELFF. CDR3 sequence (DNA): TGTGCCAGCAGTTCCGGGACTAGCGACACCGGGGAGCTGTTTTTT. The rearrangement links TRBV6-5 to TRBJ2-2; TRBD2 agrees at 10 bases. V trimming: 4 bases; J trimming: 3 bases; junction bases outside the gene matches: 2. The CDR3 contains 15 residues. CDR1 is MNHEY and CDR2 is SVGAGI in the germline V gene.

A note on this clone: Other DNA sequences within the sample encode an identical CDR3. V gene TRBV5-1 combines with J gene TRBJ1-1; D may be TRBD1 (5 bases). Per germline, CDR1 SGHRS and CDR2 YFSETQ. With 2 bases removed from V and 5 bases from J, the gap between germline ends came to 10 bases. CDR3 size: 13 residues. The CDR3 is CASSLEGATEAFF. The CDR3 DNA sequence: TGCGCCAGCAGCTTAGAAGGGGCAACTGAAGCTTTCTTT.

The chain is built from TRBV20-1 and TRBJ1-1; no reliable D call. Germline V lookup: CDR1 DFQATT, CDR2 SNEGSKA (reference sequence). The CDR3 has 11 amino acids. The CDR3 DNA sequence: TGCAGCGCCTCAGGGAACACTGAAGCTTTCTTT. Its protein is CSASGNTEAFF.

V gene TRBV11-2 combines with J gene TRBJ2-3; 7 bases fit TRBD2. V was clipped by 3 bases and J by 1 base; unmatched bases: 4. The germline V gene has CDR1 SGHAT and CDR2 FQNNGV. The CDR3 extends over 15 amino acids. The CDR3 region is CASSFGAGGTDTQYF. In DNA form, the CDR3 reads TGTGCCAGCAGCTTTGGGGCGGGAGGCACAGATACGCAGTATTTT.

CDR3 DNA: TGTGCCAGCAGCCGGACAGCTACTAGCTATGGCTACACCTTC. Translated: CASSRTATSYGYTF. The chain couples TRBV6-5 to TRBJ1-2; a weak D match, TRBD1 (6 bases). The V gene lost 6 bases and the J gene lost 4 bases, with 15 bases spanning the gap. The germline V gene has CDR1 MNHEY and CDR2 SVGAGI. The CDR3 has 14 amino acids.

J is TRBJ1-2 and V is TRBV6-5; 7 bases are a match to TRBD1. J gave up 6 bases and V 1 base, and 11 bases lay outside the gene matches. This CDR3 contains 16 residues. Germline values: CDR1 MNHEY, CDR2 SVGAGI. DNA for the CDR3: TGTGCCAGCAGTTACTTGGGGACGGCAGGGGGGAATGGCTACACCTTC. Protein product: CASSYLGTAGGNGYTF.

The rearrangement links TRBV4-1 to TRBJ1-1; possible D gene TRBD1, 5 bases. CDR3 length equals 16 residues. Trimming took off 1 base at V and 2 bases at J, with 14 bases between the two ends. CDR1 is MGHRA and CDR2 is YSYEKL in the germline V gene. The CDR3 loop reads CASSQGSQGYNTEAFF. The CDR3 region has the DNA TGCGCCAGCAGCCAAGGCTCCCAGGGCTACAACACTGAAGCTTTCTTT.

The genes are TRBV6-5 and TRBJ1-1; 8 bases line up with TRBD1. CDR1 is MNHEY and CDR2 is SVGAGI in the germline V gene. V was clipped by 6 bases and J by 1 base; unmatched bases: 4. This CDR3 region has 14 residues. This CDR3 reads CASRRTGKNTEAFF. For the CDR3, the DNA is TGTGCCAGCAGGCGGACAGGGAAGAACACTGAAGCTTTCTTT.

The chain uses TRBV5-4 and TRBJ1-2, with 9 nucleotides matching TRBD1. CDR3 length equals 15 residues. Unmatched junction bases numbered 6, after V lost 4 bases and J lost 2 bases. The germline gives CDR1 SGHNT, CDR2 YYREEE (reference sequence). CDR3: CASSPGQGRNYGYTF. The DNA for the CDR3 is TGTGCCAGCAGCCCAGGACAGGGGAGAAACTATGGCTACACCTTC. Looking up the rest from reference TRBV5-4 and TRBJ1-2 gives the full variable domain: ETGVTQSPTHLIKTRGQQVTLRCSSQSGHNTVSWYQQALGQGPQFIFQYYREEENGRGNFPPRFSGLQFPNYSSELNVNALELDDSALYLCASSPGQGRNYGYTFGSGTRLTVV.